Each of the 14 T cell receptor beta chains below was sequenced from the same sample in a study of blood T cell repertoires in COVID-19. Generated by immunoSEQ multiplex PCR, the TCRdb table keeps only in-frame clones and is missing some. The sample records roughly 59,000 clones, approximately 80% being singletons. The specimen sequenced was peripheral blood. The receptors originated from an elderly man with acute or convalescent COVID-19.

The chain has TRBV6-5 and TRBJ2-2; the match to TRBD2 covers 10 bases. Germline CDR1 reads MNHEY; CDR2 reads SVGAGI. CDR3 length: 15 amino acids. The V gene end was trimmed by 6 bases and the J gene end by 2 bases; junction bases not matched to a gene: 3. In nucleotides, the CDR3 is TGTGCCAGCAGCCTAGCGGGGGCCAACACCGGGGAGCTGTTTTTT. It encodes CASSLAGANTGELFF.

In DNA form, the CDR3 reads TGCGCCAGCAGCCAAGATGGAGGGTATAATTCACCCCTCCACTTT. This codes for CASSQDGGYNSPLHF. The J gene is TRBJ1-6, the V gene TRBV4-1; D is unresolved. CDR3 size: 15 residues. Trimming took 0 bases from V and 4 from J, leaving 7 bases between them. Germline V CDR1 and CDR2: MGHRA, YSYEKL.

The chain has TRBV28 and TRBJ1-4; the D is unclear. The length of the CDR3 is 11 residues. CDR1 is MDHEN and CDR2 is SYDVKM in the germline V gene. V gave up 6 bases and J gave up 8 bases, with 7 bases separating them. CDR3 sequence reads: CASRSREKLFF. The CDR3 coding sequence is TGTGCCAGCAGATCGAGAGAAAAACTGTTTTTT.

The J gene is TRBJ1-5, the V gene TRBV7-9; D perhaps matches TRBD1 (5 bases). This CDR3 has 14 amino acids. Trimming removed 1 base at V and 9 bases at J, with 13 bases between. Germline CDR1 SEHNR, CDR2 FQNEAQ (reference sequence). This chain's CDR3 is CASSLGVGGAPQHF. CDR3 DNA sequence: TGTGCCAGCAGCTTAGGGGTCGGAGGGGCGCCCCAGCATTTT. The variable domain in full, with the rest retrieved from reference TRBV7-9 and TRBJ1-5, is DTGVSQNPRHKITKRGQNVTFRCDPISEHNRLYWYRQTLGQGPEFLTYFQNEAQLEKSRLLSDRFSAERPKGSFSTLEIQRTEQGDSAMYLCASSLGVGGAPQHFGDGTRLSIL.

V gene TRBV6-1 combines with J gene TRBJ2-7, with a weak D call TRBD2 (6 bases). This CDR3 contains 14 residues. CDR1 and CDR2 (germline): MNHNS, SASEGT. Trimming took 3 bases from V and 7 from J, leaving 16 bases between them. The CDR3 loop reads CASSETAPAGEQYF. The CDR3 nucleotides are TGTGCCAGCAGTGAGACAGCTCCAGCGGGTGAGCAGTACTTC.

The genes are TRBV7-2 and TRBJ2-7; TRBD2 agrees at 11 bases. The germline V gene encodes CDR1 SGHTA and CDR2 FQGNSA. The CDR3 runs to 15 residues. With V trimmed by 4 bases and J by 4 bases, 6 bases remained unmatched. The DNA for the CDR3 is TGTGCCAGCAGCTCAACTAGCGGGAGAGGATACGAGCAGTACTTC. Residues: CASSSTSGRGYEQYF.

The V call is TRBV28, the J call TRBJ1-2; D is unresolved. Trimming left V 5 bases short and J 0 bases short, with 4 bases between. This CDR3 is 12 amino acids long. Germline V CDR1 and CDR2: MDHEN, SYDVKM. The CDR3 protein is CASSGANYGYTF. The DNA for the CDR3 is TGTGCCAGCAGTGGAGCTAACTATGGCTACACCTTC.

The V and J genes are TRBV6-5 and TRBJ2-6; D is unclear. V lost 7 bases to trimming and J lost 0 bases, with 10 bases between them. The CDR3 length is 15 residues. CDR1 and CDR2 (germline): MNHEY, SVGAGI. CDR3 bases: TGTGCCAGCAACCCAAGCAACTCTGGGGCCAACGTCCTGACTTTC. Translated: CASNPSNSGANVLTF.

This clone was counted at least ten times. The V and J genes are TRBV27 and TRBJ2-1; 12 nucleotides line up with TRBD2. CDR1 and CDR2 from the germline V gene are MNHEY and SMNVEV (reference sequence). J was trimmed by 2 bases and V by 5 bases; bases with no gene match: 13. The CDR3 runs to 19 residues. CDR3 loop: CASSQQTTLAGGAYNEQFF. In DNA, the CDR3 is TGTGCCAGCAGTCAACAAACCACACTAGCGGGGGGCGCCTACAATGAGCAGTTCTTC.

V and J are TRBV5-1 and TRBJ1-6; D call uncertain. The CDR3 sequence is 13 residues long. Germline V gene sequence: CDR1 SGHRS, CDR2 YFSETQ. Trimming pared 0 bases from V and 11 bases from J, leaving 9 bases between. The CDR3 DNA reads TGCGCCAGCAGCTTGGGGTACCCGGCACCCCTCCACTTT. Amino acids: CASSLGYPAPLHF.

This clone showed up many times. The chain combines TRBV19 with TRBJ1-1; D gene ambiguous. Trimming removed 3 bases at V and 5 bases at J, with 13 bases between. Germline V gene lookup returns CDR1 LNHDA and CDR2 SQIVND (reference sequence). This CDR3 has 14 amino acids. Here the CDR3 reads CASSISPGATEAFF. Written as DNA, the CDR3 is TGTGCCAGTAGTATTAGTCCGGGAGCAACTGAAGCTTTCTTT.

J is TRBJ2-3 and V is TRBV5-1, with D possibly matching TRBD2 (5 bases). The CDR3 is made up of 15 amino acids. V was clipped by 5 bases and J by 4 bases, with 17 bases between them. Germline lookup yields CDR1 SGHRS and CDR2 YFSETQ. The CDR3 sequence: CASRKTGILADTQYF. Written as DNA, the CDR3 is TGCGCCAGCAGAAAAACGGGAATTCTGGCAGATACGCAGTATTTT. The full variable domain, its missing parts supplied by reference TRBV5-1 and TRBJ2-3, is KAGVTQTPRYLIKTRGQQVTLSCSPISGHRSVSWYQQTPGQGLQFLFEYFSETQRNKGNFPGRFSGRQFSNSRSEMNVSTLELGDSALYLCASRKTGILADTQYFGPGTRLTVL.

The chain links TRBV3-1 (or the pseudogene TRBV3-2) to TRBJ1-6; D is unresolved. This CDR3 contains 13 residues. CDR1 and CDR2 (germline): LGHDT, YNNKEL (reference sequence). V was cut by 1 base and J by 10 bases, with 8 bases left in between. The chain's CDR3 is CASSQGGWSPLHF. In nucleotides, the CDR3 is TGTGCCAGCAGCCAAGGAGGGTGGTCACCCCTCCACTTT.

This clone was counted only a few times. The chain joins TRBV19 to TRBJ2-5; the match to TRBD1 covers 12 bases. CDR1 and CDR2 from the germline V gene are LNHDA and SQIVND (reference sequence). The CDR3 has 15 amino acids. After removal of 9 bases from V and 5 bases from J, the junction contained 10 bases not matched to a gene. CDR3 DNA sequence: TGTGCCAGCCAATATGGGACAGGGGGCGCGGAGACCCAGTACTTC. It specifies CASQYGTGGAETQYF.